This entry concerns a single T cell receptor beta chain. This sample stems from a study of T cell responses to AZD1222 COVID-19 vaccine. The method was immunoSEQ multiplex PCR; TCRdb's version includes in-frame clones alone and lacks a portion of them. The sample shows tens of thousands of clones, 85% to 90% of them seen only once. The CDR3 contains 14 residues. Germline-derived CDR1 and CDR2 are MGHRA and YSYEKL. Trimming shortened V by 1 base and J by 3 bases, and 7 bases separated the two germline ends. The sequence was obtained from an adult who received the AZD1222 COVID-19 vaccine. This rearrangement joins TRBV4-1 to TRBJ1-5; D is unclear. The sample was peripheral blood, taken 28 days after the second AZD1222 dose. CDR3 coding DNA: TGCGCCAGCAGCCAAGGTGGCCTCAATCAGCCCCAGCATTTT. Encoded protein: CASSQGGLNQPQHF.